Presented here are 2 T cell receptor beta chains from one specimen sequenced in a study of beta chain features in type 1 diabetes. The authors reverse transcribed all of the isolated RNA, so sequencing captured expressed TCRB transcripts. Method: immunoSEQ multiplex PCR; TCRdb's copy keeps in-frame clones and lacks some. This table has hundreds of thousands of clones, about a sixth appearing once. Sequenced sample: naive CD4+ T cells from blood. These receptors came from a woman younger than 35 in good health.

This clone has just a few counts. The V call is TRBV6-7, the J call TRBJ2-1; tentatively, D is TRBD1 (6 bases). TRBV6-7 is an ORF for which the function is uncertain. The germline V and J ends were trimmed by 7 bases and 0 bases, with 16 bases remaining between them. The CDR3 extends over 16 amino acids. The CDR3 sequence: CASITHRATSYNEQFF. Here the CDR3 DNA reads TGTGCCAGCATCACTCACAGGGCGACCTCCTACAATGAGCAGTTCTTC.

In its sample, this clone was seen a few times. The chain links TRBV6-1 to TRBJ1-2, with 7 bases matching TRBD1. After removal of 6 bases from V and 10 bases from J, the junction contained 8 bases not matched to a gene. Germline assignment: CDR1 MNHNS and CDR2 SASEGT. The CDR3 is 12 residues long. CDR3 coding DNA: TGTGCCAGCAGGGGGACAGTTGCGGCCTACACCTTC. Its protein product is CASRGTVAAYTF.